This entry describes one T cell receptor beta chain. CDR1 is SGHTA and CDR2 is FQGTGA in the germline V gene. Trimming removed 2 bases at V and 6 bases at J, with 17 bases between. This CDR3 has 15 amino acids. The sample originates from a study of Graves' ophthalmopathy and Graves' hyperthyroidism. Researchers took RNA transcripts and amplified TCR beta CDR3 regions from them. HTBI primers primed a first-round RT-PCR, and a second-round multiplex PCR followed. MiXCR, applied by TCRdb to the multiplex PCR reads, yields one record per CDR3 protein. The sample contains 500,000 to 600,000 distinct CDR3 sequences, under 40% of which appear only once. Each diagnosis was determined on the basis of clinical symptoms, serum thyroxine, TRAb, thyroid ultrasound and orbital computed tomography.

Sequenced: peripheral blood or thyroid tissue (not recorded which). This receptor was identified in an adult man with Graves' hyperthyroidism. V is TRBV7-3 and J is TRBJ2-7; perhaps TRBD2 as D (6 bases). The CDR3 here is CASSLRPGGFGEQYF. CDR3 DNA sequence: TGTGCCAGCAGCTTACGTCCCGGAGGGTTTGGCGAGCAGTACTTC.